The present T cell receptor beta chain was sequenced within a study of blood T cell repertoires in COVID-19. Study at large: The cDNA or gDNA used as material had been derived from T cells, B-cell-depleted T cells, or PBMCs.

V dropped 3 bases and J dropped 4; count of bases not matched to a gene: 8. CDR1 is LNHNV, CDR2 YYDKDF, per germline (reference sequence). This CDR3 comprises 15 residues. The data were produced by immunoSEQ multiplex PCR, yet TCRdb's version contains in-frame clones alone and is incomplete. The sample lists about 380,000 clones, around 90% occurring once. The sequencing sample was made of PBMCs or T cells enriched from blood (not recorded which). The V gene is TRBV15, the J gene TRBJ2-7, with TRBD1 identical over 8 bases. The receptor was derived from a woman aged 18 to 35 who had recovered from COVID-19. The CDR3 reads CATSSIPDRAYEQYF. The DNA of the CDR3 is TGTGCCACCAGCAGCATCCCGGACAGGGCTTACGAGCAGTACTTC.